This entry features one T cell receptor (beta chain) sequence. These data originate in a study of blood T cell repertoires in COVID-19. The CDR3 contains 17 residues. Germline lookup yields CDR1 SGHVS and CDR2 FQNEAQ. V lost 5 bases and J lost 1; bases outside the gene matches: 10. The assay was immunoSEQ multiplex PCR, and TCRdb's table has in-frame clones only and misses some. Of some 16,000 clones detected, 85% to 90% appear once; the ten largest clones hold around 50%. The sequence was obtained from a man in his fifties or sixties with acute or convalescent COVID-19. What was sequenced was peripheral blood. The chain combines TRBV7-8 with TRBJ2-3; 9 bases map to TRBD2. Written as DNA, the CDR3 is TGTGCCAGCAGCCCAGGTCGGTCTAGCGGGGGCACAGATACGCAGTATTTT. Encoded protein: CASSPGRSSGGTDTQYF.